This TCR beta chain is from a study of cytomegalovirus exposure and HLA in healthy donors. Study as a whole: Earlier findings included 90 million to 120 million unique TCR beta sequences obtained from around 180 million T cells.

As regards this clone: Its specificity is unknown.

Study observations and caveats: Per published accounts, TCR beta sequences correctly predicted the HLA-A and HLA-B alleles of most subjects. As immune exposure information, only CMV serostatus was available. Within an earlier analysis, most TCR beta V segments proved productive either about 90% or about 30% of the time.

The PCR made use of 60 Vbeta and 13 Jbeta primers. Sequencing used immunoSEQ multiplex PCR; TCRdb keeps in-frame clones, though not all of them. The sample carries about 110,000 clones, around 70% recorded once. Looked up from germline, CDR1 is SEHNR and CDR2 is FQNEAQ (reference sequence). The length of the CDR3 is 13 residues. What was sequenced was PBMCs. The TCR originated in a man aged 25 to 40 in good health and CMV-seronegative. The chain uses TRBV7-9 and TRBJ2-5; 9 bases match TRBD2. The last part of the DNA fits TRBJ2-7 better; the J call may be wrong. CDR3 DNA: TGTGCCAGCAGCTCCGGACTAGCGCACGAGCAGTACTTC. Translating it yields CASSSGLAHEQYF.